These T cell receptor beta chains were read from a single sample in a study of T-cell memory formation after mild COVID-19. TCRdb reprocessed the 5' RACE reads with MiXCR, giving one entry per CDR3 protein. Counted here are fewer than 350,000 distinct CDR3 sequences, roughly 15% occurring once; the ten biggest clones make up 20% to 25%. Sequenced sample: PBMCs or a T cell subset sorted from them (not recorded which). The receptors were sampled from a man between 18 and 35 years old who had mild COVID-19 (a few samples of this study predate the infection). Cell type and time point are not known. Both conserved end residues are part of each CDR3. D genes are given only for firm matches. Some rows have no size entry. The others give once, few or many, or a class for an expanded clone.

len	j_gene	abundance	v_gene	d_gene	CDR3aa	CDR3nt
14	TRBJ1-1	few	TRBV5-1	-	CASSGSRGLTEAFF	TGCGCCAGCAGCGGGAGCCGGGGGCTCACTGAAGCTTTCTTT
13	TRBJ1-2	-	TRBV7-9	TRBD1	CASSSPTTGPTSF	TGTGCCAGCAGCTCCCCCACGACAGGGCCCACTTCCTTC
13	TRBJ1-2	few	TRBV2	-	CASSPGIRYGYTF	TGTGCCAGCAGCCCAGGGATCCGCTATGGCTACACCTTC
15	TRBJ2-7	many	TRBV19	TRBD1	CASSIGTGGIYEQYF	TGTGCCAGTAGTATCGGGACAGGGGGCATTTACGAGCAGTACTTC
15	TRBJ2-1	-	TRBV5-1	TRBD2	CASSLAIAGDNEQFF	TGCGCCAGCAGCTTGGCGATAGCGGGGGACAATGAGCAGTTCTTC
16	TRBJ1-5	few	TRBV5-6	TRBD1	CASSFWTGARNQPQHF	TGTGCCAGCAGCTTTTGGACAGGGGCTAGGAATCAGCCCCAGCATTTT
13	TRBJ2-3	-	TRBV18	-	CASSPPPTDTQYF	TGTGCCAGCTCACCACCGCCGACAGATACGCAGTATTTT
15	TRBJ1-1	-	TRBV6-5	-	CASSYGWEAGTEAFF	TGTGCCAGCAGTTACGGGTGGGAAGCAGGCACTGAAGCTTTCTTT
18	TRBJ2-3	many	TRBV5-1	-	CASSFRRQEFWGQDTQYF	TGCGCCAGCAGCTTTAGGAGACAGGAGTTCTGGGGCCAAGATACGCAGTATTTT
14	TRBJ2-6	-	TRBV4-2	-	CASLDPGGANVLTF	TGTGCCAGCCTCGATCCGGGAGGGGCCAACGTCCTGACTTTC
16	TRBJ2-4	few	TRBV9	-	CASSVEATGHKNIQYF	TGTGCCAGCAGCGTAGAGGCGACAGGACACAAAAACATTCAGTACTTC
13	TRBJ2-5	-	TRBV30	-	CAWSVNSIETQYF	TGTGCCTGGAGTGTAAATAGCATCGAGACCCAGTACTTC
12	TRBJ1-2	-	TRBV5-5	-	CASSSVGYGYTF	TGTGCCAGCAGCTCGGTTGGCTATGGCTACACCTTC
13	TRBJ1-2	few	TRBV12-3/TRBV12-4	-	CASSFGLQVDYTF	TGTGCCAGCAGTTTTGGTTTACAGGTCGACTACACCTTC
15	TRBJ1-2	-	TRBV3-1	-	CASSRKWRGSEGYTF	TGTGCCAGCAGCCGCAAGTGGAGGGGATCGGAGGGCTACACCTTC
13	TRBJ2-1	few	TRBV12-3/TRBV12-4	TRBD2	CASSRRDGGAPFF	TGTGCCAGCAGCCGTAGGGACGGGGGGGCTCCGTTCTTC
14	TRBJ1-5	-	TRBV3-1	-	CASSQDLGGVHQHF	TGTGCCAGCAGCCAAGATCTCGGCGGGGTTCACCAGCATTTT
15	TRBJ1-4	few	TRBV6-5	-	CASSYRLGRNEKLFF	TGTGCCAGCAGTTACCGTTTGGGGAGAAATGAAAAACTGTTTTTT
15	TRBJ2-1	few	TRBV7-2	TRBD2	CASSTLAGGSNEQFF	TGTGCCAGCAGCACACTAGCGGGGGGGTCCAATGAGCAGTTCTTC
13	TRBJ2-3	many	TRBV7-6	-	CASSLGTRDTQYF	TGTGCCAGCAGCCTGGGGACGCGAGATACGCAGTATTTT
15	TRBJ2-6	-	TRBV10-3	-	CAISSVRPGANVLTF	TGTGCCATCAGTTCGGTACGGCCTGGGGCCAACGTCCTGACTTTC
13	TRBJ1-5	-	TRBV12-3/TRBV12-4	-	CASSLTGAQPQHF	TGTGCCAGCAGTTTGACCGGGGCTCAGCCCCAGCATTTT
16	TRBJ2-3	few	TRBV5-1	TRBD2	CASQAPLAGGRDTQYF	TGCGCCAGCCAGGCCCCACTAGCGGGGGGGCGGGATACGCAGTATTTT